What follows are 20 T cell receptor beta chains derived from one specimen sequenced in a study of CD8 T cells in Susac syndrome (dated by TCRdb to about 2019). The library was generated by the immunoSEQ multiplex PCR assay. RNA was extracted using the RNeasy kit, and roughly 0.45 to 1 ug of the RNA was reverse transcribed with random hexamers. TCRdb itself trimmed the public reads at Q25 with fastp, ran MiXCR and retained productive beta chains. Rows matching on CDR3 protein sequence are summarized as one entry with the most common DNA and genes. The sample profile shows 200,000 to 250,000 distinct CDR3 sequences; around 93% of them were found once. The top ten hold 0.15% to 0.2% of the sample. Source material: CD4+ T cells from PBMCs. These receptors all come from a human donor with Susac syndrome.

The chain links TRBV5-6 to TRBJ1-1; the D is unclear. With 5 bases removed from V and 1 base from J, the gap between germline ends came to 12 bases. The CDR3 runs 14 residues. Germline CDR1 is SGHDT and CDR2 is YYEEEE. This CDR3 reads CASRGNRANTEAFF. The CDR3 DNA reads as TGTGCCAGCAGGGGTAACCGGGCGAACACTGAAGCTTTCTTT.

The chain recombines TRBV24-1 with TRBJ2-5; 9 nucleotides agree with TRBD2. The last part of the DNA fits TRBJ2-1 better; the J call may be wrong. This CDR3 spans 13 amino acids. Germline CDR1 reads KGHDR; CDR2 reads SFDVKD. The CDR3 loop reads CATSTATGTSQFF. The CDR3 nucleotides are TGTGCCACCAGTACAGCGACCGGGACTAGCCAGTTCTTC.

The sample holds one count of this clonotype. The chain joins TRBV18 to TRBJ1-1, with D tentatively TRBD1 (5 bases). CDR1 and CDR2 from the germline V gene are KGHSH and LQKENI. The V gene lost 0 bases and the J gene lost 2 bases, with 10 bases spanning the gap. CDR3 size: 15 residues. The CDR3 nucleotides read TGTGCCAGCTCACCACCCACGACAGTAAACACTGAAGCTTTCTTT. It yields the protein CASSPPTTVNTEAFF.

J is TRBJ2-2 and V is TRBV28; D is uncertain. V gave up 7 bases and J gave up 7 bases, with 13 bases separating them. The CDR3 extends over 13 amino acids. Germline V gene data show CDR1 as MDHEN and CDR2 as SYDVKM. The CDR3 DNA reads TGTGCCAGCATCAGGAGCAACGACGGGGAGCTGTTTTTT. It encodes CASIRSNDGELFF.

The chain couples TRBV5-1 to TRBJ1-2; the D gene is possibly TRBD1 (6 bases). Germline-derived CDR1 and CDR2 are SGHRS and YFSETQ. The CDR3 sequence is 15 residues long. V was clipped by 0 bases and J by 8 bases, with 17 bases between them. In DNA form, the CDR3 reads TGCGCCAGCAGCTTGGCCAGCGGGACACAGCTCGGCTACACCTTC. Translated: CASSLASGTQLGYTF.

This chain uses TRBV2 with TRBJ1-1, with 7 nucleotides matching TRBD1. Germline V lookup: CDR1 SNHLY, CDR2 FYNNEI. The junction had 5 bases not matched to a gene; V was cut back by 5 bases and J by 2 bases. This CDR3 comprises 14 residues. For the CDR3, the DNA is TGTGCCAGCAGTCAAGGACAGGCCAACACTGAAGCTTTCTTT. Residues: CASSQGQANTEAFF. The whole variable domain, remainder taken from reference TRBV2 and TRBJ1-1, is EPEVTQTPSHQVTQMGQEVILRCVPISNHLYFYWYRQILGQKVEFLVSFYNNEISEKSEIFDDQFSVERPDGSNFTLKIRSTKLEDSAMYFCASSQGQANTEAFFGQGTRLTVV.

This chain connects TRBV5-1 to TRBJ2-4; D remains unclear. This CDR3 is 14 amino acids long. Trimming removed 0 bases from V and 7 bases from J, with 11 bases in between. Germline V gene lookup returns CDR1 SGHRS and CDR2 YFSETQ. DNA of the CDR3: TGCGCCAGCAGCTTGGGGTCAGCTAAGAACATTCAGTACTTC. It translates to CASSLGSAKNIQYF.

The V call is TRBV9, the J call TRBJ2-7, with a weak D call TRBD1 (5 bases). Germline-derived CDR1 and CDR2 are SGDLS and YYNGEE. V was clipped by 0 bases and J by 6 bases, with 13 bases between them. The CDR3 is 14 amino acids. The CDR3 protein is CASSVGRELREQYF. The CDR3, as DNA: TGTGCCAGCAGCGTAGGCAGGGAATTGCGCGAGCAGTACTTC.

The chain carries TRBV5-1 and TRBJ1-5; no clear D. This CDR3 spans 14 amino acids. The V gene's germline CDR1 is SGHRS and CDR2 YFSETQ. V was pared by 2 bases and J by 0 bases, with 6 bases between. The CDR3 sequence is CASSFGDSNQPQHF. Here the CDR3 DNA reads TGCGCCAGCAGCTTTGGAGATAGCAATCAGCCCCAGCATTTT.

Comments on this clonotype: The junction shows a germline mismatch at one end, possibly a read error. The chain couples TRBV7-7 to TRBJ2-5; unclear D gene. From germline, CDR1 is SSHAT and CDR2 FNYEAQ (reference sequence). The CDR3 spans 14 residues. DNA of the CDR3: TGTGCTAGCAGTTCATCTCCGCTCCAAGAGACCCAGTACTTC. It codes for CASSSSPLQETQYF.

The J gene is TRBJ1-2, the V gene TRBV24-1, with a possible D match to TRBD1 (5 bases). The CDR3 sequence is 12 residues long. Germline lookup yields CDR1 KGHDR and CDR2 SFDVKD. V was clipped by 4 bases and J by 8 bases, with 10 bases between them. CDR3 sequence: CATSEGDRGYTF. The CDR3 DNA is TGTGCCACCAGTGAGGGAGACAGAGGCTACACCTTC.

The CDR3 protein is CASSAFNEQFF. The CDR3 coding sequence is TGTGCCAGCAGTGCATTCAATGAGCAGTTCTTC. This sequence joins TRBV2 and TRBJ2-1, with no clear D. This CDR3 has 11 residues. Germline CDR1 reads SNHLY; CDR2 reads FYNNEI. Deletions cut 4 bases from V and 6 bases from J, with 4 bases between.

The chain is built from TRBV6-5 and TRBJ1-6, with 8 bases identical to TRBD1. Germline V CDR1 and CDR2: MNHEY, SVGAGI. J gave up 7 bases and V 11 bases, and 7 bases lay outside the gene matches. The length of the CDR3 is 13 residues. The CDR3 DNA sequence: TGTGCCGTTCGACAGGGGATGAATTCACCCCTCCACTTT. The encoded protein is CAVRQGMNSPLHF.

This chain connects TRBV5-4 to TRBJ2-5; D gene ambiguous. V was cut by 4 bases and J by 4 bases, with 14 bases left in between. The germline gives CDR1 SGHNT, CDR2 YYREEE (reference sequence). The CDR3 is made up of 14 amino acids. CDR3 DNA: TGTGCCAGCAGCCCGGTAGGCAGGATAGAGACCCAGTACTTC. As protein: CASSPVGRIETQYF.

CDR3 protein: CATSRGGQGNEKLFF. In nucleotides, the CDR3 is TGTGCCACCAGCAGAGGGGGACAGGGAAATGAAAAACTGTTTTTT. This rearrangement joins TRBV15 to TRBJ1-4; TRBD1 agrees at 9 bases. The CDR3 consists of 15 residues. CDR1 and CDR2 from the germline V gene are LNHNV and YYDKDF (reference sequence). With 1 base clipped from V and 5 bases from J, the junction kept 2 bases outside the gene matches.

As DNA, the CDR3 is TGTGCCAGCAGCTCCCCCCGCGGGGGTGAAGCTTTCTTT. Translated: CASSSPRGGEAFF. The chain is built from TRBV11-2 and TRBJ1-1; weak D call: TRBD1 (5 bases). Germline CDR1 reads SGHAT; CDR2 reads FQNNGV. V was trimmed by 4 bases and J by 7 bases, leaving 13 bases between them. CDR3 size: 13 residues.

The V gene is TRBV14, the J gene TRBJ2-5, with D unclear. There are 14 residues in the CDR3. From germline, CDR1 is SGHDN and CDR2 FVKESK. V was trimmed by 0 bases and J by 0 bases, leaving 5 bases between them. The CDR3 DNA reads as TGTGCCAGCAGCCAAGATCGGGACCAAGAGACCCAGTACTTC. Translating gives CASSQDRDQETQYF.

This clonotype has a single count. The chain carries TRBV18 and TRBJ1-2; tentative D call: TRBD1 (5 bases). The V gene lost 2 bases and the J gene lost 3 bases, with 10 bases spanning the gap. The CDR3 has 14 amino acids. The germline V gene has CDR1 KGHSH and CDR2 LQKENI. The DNA for the CDR3 is TGTGCCAGCTCACCAAGGGGCGACTACTATGGCTACACCTTC. Amino acids: CASSPRGDYYGYTF.

The V gene is TRBV20-1, the J gene TRBJ2-7; 11 bases match TRBD1. CDR1 is DFQATT, CDR2 SNEGSKA, per germline (reference sequence). Trimming at V came to 0 bases and at J to 3 bases, leaving 4 bases not matched to a gene. This CDR3 has 15 residues. The CDR3 DNA is TGCAGTGCTAGAGACCCCGGGACAGGGGGCTACGAGCAGTACTTC. Residues: CSARDPGTGGYEQYF.

The CDR3 bases are TGTGCCAGCAGTTTGACCTCAGGGGGCCAAGAGACCCAGTACTTC. Its translation is CASSLTSGGQETQYF. The V call is TRBV6-6, the J call TRBJ2-5; the match to TRBD1 covers 7 bases. After removal of 4 bases from V and 1 base from J, the junction contained 6 bases not matched to a gene. Per the germline V gene, CDR1 is MNHNY and CDR2 is SVGAGI (reference sequence). The CDR3 runs to 15 residues.